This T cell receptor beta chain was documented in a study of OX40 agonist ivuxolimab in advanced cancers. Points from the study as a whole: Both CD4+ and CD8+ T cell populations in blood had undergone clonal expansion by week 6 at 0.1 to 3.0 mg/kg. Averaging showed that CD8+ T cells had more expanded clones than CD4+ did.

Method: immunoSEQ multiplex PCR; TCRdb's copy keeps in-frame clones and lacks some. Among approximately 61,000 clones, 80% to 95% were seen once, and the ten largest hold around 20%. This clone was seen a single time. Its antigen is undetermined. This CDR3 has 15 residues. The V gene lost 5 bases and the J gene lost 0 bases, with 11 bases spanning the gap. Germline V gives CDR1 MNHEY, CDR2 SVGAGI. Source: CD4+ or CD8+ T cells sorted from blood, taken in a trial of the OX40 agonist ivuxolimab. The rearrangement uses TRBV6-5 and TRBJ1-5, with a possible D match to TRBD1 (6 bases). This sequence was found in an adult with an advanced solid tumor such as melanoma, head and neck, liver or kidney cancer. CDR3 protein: CASSQTGISNQPQHF. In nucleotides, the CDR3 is TGTGCCAGCAGTCAAACAGGGATTAGCAATCAGCCCCAGCATTTT.